This T cell receptor beta chain was sequenced for a study of tumor and adjacent non-tumor tissue in lung cancer. The wider study: Aged roughly 31 to 85 years, patients included roughly ten men and roughly 5 women with stage I to III disease.

RNA was extracted from bulk tissue without any cell sorting. The CDR3 sequence is 14 residues long. Per germline, CDR1 MNHEY and CDR2 SVGAGI. Of note for this clonotype: A junction boundary mismatches the germline segment, possibly from a read error.

TCRbeta libraries were built with three rounds of nested PCR, modified from ARM-PCR. TCRdb passed the multiplex PCR reads through MiXCR, listing each CDR3 protein once. Of about 70,000 distinct CDR3 sequences listed, roughly 73% are singletons. This clonotype originated in a man aged 55 to 70 with non-small cell lung cancer. Sample: lung tumor tissue. The chain has TRBV6-5 and TRBJ1-5; possibly TRBD1 for D (5 bases). The DNA of the CDR3 is TGTACCAACATCCGGACTAGGGGCAATCAGCCCCAGCACTTT. Protein sequence: CTNIRTRGNQPQHF.